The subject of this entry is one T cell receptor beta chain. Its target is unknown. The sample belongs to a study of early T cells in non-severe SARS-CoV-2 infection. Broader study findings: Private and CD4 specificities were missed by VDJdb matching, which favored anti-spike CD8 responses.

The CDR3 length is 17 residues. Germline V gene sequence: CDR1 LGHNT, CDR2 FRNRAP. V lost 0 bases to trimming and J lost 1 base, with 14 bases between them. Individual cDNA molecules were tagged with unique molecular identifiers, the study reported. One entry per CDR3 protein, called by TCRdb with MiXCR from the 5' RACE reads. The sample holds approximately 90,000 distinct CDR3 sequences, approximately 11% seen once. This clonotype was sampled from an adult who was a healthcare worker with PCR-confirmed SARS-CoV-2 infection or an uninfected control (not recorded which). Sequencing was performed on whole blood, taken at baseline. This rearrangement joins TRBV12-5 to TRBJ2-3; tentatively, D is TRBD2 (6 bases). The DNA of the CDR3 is TGTGCTAGTGGTTTGGTACTGAGATCGGGGGGCACAGATACGCAGTATTTT. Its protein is CASGLVLRSGGTDTQYF.